This TCR beta chain is drawn from a study of vaccination and CD4 T cells after COVID-19. Treatment of the sample: roughly ten-day PBMC culture with coronavirus spike peptide pools or control peptides (ViraFEST assay). The CDR3 extends over 15 amino acids. Germline V gene lookup returns CDR1 PRHDT and CDR2 FYEKMQ (reference sequence). The V end lost 0 bases, the J end lost 3 bases, and 11 bases lay between the germline ends. About this clonotype: Its antigen is currently unknown.

An Oncomine TCR Beta short-read assay was used to sequence the DNA from cultured CD4+ T cells. Via MiXCR, TCRdb re-called the PCR reads, giving one row per CDR3 protein. Altogether 11,000 to 15,000 distinct CDR3 sequences are present, 43% being singletons, with the ten largest covering about a sixth. V and J are TRBV13 and TRBJ1-2; D gene ambiguous. The receptor was isolated from a human donor with COVID-19. Material for sequencing was cultured CD4+ T cells from blood. CDR3 DNA: TGTGCCAGCAGCTTAGGAGCTAAGGGAGACTATGGCTACACCTTC. It is translated as CASSLGAKGDYGYTF.